This T cell receptor beta chain was sequenced in a study of cytomegalovirus exposure and HLA in healthy donors. Per the germline V gene, CDR1 is LNHNV and CDR2 is YYDKDF (reference sequence). Trimming took 3 bases from V and 8 from J; bases not matched to a gene: 11. The CDR3 runs 18 residues. In regard to this clone: Its antigen is unidentified.

The PCR employed 60 Vbeta primers together with 13 Jbeta primers. This table comes from immunoSEQ multiplex PCR, and its TCRdb copy is limited to in-frame clones, with some not included. The sample lists about 190,000 clones, around 82% occurring once. Study-wide findings and caveats: Several of the most significant clusters appeared, in a later analysis, to be linked to common viral pathogens. A later analysis associated 16,000 or so TCR beta sequences with HLA alleles at a 0.05 false discovery rate. Most CMV-associated TCR beta chains were later found to appear HLA-restricted.

V gene TRBV15 combines with J gene TRBJ2-1, with 15 bases fitting TRBD2. Sequencing was carried out using PBMCs. This clonotype was obtained from a woman aged 25 to 39 in good health and CMV-seropositive. The CDR3 DNA sequence: TGTGCCACCAGCAGGAGGCGGACTAGCGGGGGGGGGACGGATGAGCAGTTCTTC. This encodes CATSRRRTSGGGTDEQFF. The full variable domain, rest sourced from reference TRBV15 and TRBJ2-1, is DAMVIQNPRYQVTQFGKPVTLSCSQTLNHNVMYWYQQKSSQAPKLLFHYYDKDFNNEADTPDNFQSRRPNTSFCFLDIRSPGLGDTAMYLCATSRRRTSGGGTDEQFFGPGTRLTVL.